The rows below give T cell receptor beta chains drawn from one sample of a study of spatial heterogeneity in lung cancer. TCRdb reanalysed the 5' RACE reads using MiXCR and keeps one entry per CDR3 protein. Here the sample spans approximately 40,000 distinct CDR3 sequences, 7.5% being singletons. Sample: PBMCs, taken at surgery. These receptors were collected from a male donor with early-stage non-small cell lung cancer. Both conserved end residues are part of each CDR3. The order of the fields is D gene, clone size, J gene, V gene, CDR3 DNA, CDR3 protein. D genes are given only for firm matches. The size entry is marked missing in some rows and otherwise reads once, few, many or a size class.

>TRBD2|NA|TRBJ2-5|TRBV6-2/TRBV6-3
TGTGCCAGCAGTTACGTCGGACTAGCGGGGAAAGAGACCCAGTACTTC
CASSYVGLAGKETQYF
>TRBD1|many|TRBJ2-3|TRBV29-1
TGCAGCTACAAAAAAGGGGGCCCAGATACGCAGTATTTT
CSYKKGGPDTQYF
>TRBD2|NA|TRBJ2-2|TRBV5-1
TGCGCCAGCAGCTTGGAGGCAGCGGGAGCCGGGGAGCTGTTTTTT
CASSLEAAGAGELFF
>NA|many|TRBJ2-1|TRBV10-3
TGTGCCATCAGTGACGGGAGTCGGTACAATGAGCAGTTCTTC
CAISDGSRYNEQFF
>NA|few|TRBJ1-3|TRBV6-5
TGTGCCAGCAGTTACGGGGGATCCTCCTCTGGAAACACCATATATTTT
CASSYGGSSSGNTIYF
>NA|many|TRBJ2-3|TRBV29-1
TGCAGCGTTGATCGGCGCACCATGGGATCTGATACGCAGTATTTT
CSVDRRTMGSDTQYF
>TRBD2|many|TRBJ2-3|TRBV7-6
TGTGCCAGCAGCTTATACCCAGCGGGGGGGCCTCCAGATACGCAGTATTTT
CASSLYPAGGPPDTQYF
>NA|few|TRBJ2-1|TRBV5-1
TGCGCCAGCAGCCTACGACAGGTCGACAATGAGCAGTTCTTC
CASSLRQVDNEQFF
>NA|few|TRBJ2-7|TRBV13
TGTGCCAGCAGCTCGGGAACGGGACGGTACTCCTACGAGCAGTACTTC
CASSSGTGRYSYEQYF
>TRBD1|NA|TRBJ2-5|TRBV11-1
TGTGCCAGCAGCCGACCCACAGGGGCGCAAGAGACCCAGTACTTC
CASSRPTGAQETQYF
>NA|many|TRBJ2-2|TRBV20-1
TGCAGTGCTAGAGACCCTGGGCCCGGGGAGCTGTTTTTT
CSARDPGPGELFF
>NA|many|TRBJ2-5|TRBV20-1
TGCAGTGCTAGGCAAAGGCTTTTAAAACAAGAGACCCAGTACTTC
CSARQRLLKQETQYF
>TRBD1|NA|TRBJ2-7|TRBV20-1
TGCAGTGCTTCGGACAGGATCGGCTACGAGCAGTACTTC
CSASDRIGYEQYF
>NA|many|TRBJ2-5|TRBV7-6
TGTGCCAGCAGCAAAGGGACCCAAGAGACCCAGTACTTC
CASSKGTQETQYF
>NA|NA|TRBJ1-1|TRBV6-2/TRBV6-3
TGTGCCAGCAGTTTCCACGGGCAGAACACTGAAGCTTTCTTT
CASSFHGQNTEAFF
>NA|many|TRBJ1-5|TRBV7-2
TGTGCCAGCAGCCCTGGGCCCTATCAGCCCCAGCATTTT
CASSPGPYQPQHF
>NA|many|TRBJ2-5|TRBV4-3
TGCGCCAGCAGCCAAGGGATTAGCAGTGAGACCCAGTACTTC
CASSQGISSETQYF
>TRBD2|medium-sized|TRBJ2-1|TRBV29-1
TGCAGCGCTACTAGCGGGCGGAATGAGCAGTTCTTC
CSATSGRNEQFF
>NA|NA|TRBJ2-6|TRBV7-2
TGTGCCAGCAGCGCACGGGACGTCGGAGGTGGCTCTGGGGCCAACGTCCTGACTTTC
CASSARDVGGGSGANVLTF
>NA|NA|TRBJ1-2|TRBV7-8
TGTGCCAGCAGCTTAGCCGGCAGGGTGATCTATGGCTACACCTTC
CASSLAGRVIYGYTF
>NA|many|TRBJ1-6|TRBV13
TGTGCCAGCAGTTCAGCGGTAGGGTCTTATTCACCCCTCCACTTT
CASSSAVGSYSPLHF
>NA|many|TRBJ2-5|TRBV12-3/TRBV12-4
TGTGCCAGCAGAATCTCGCGCAGACAAGAGACCCAGTACTTC
CASRISRRQETQYF
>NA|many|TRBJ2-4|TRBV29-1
TGCAGCGTGATGTTCCTAGCCAAAAACATTCAGTACTTC
CSVMFLAKNIQYF
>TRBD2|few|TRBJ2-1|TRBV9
TGTGCCAGCAGCGCCCCCAGGGAGGGAGGCAATGAGCAGTTCTTC
CASSAPREGGNEQFF
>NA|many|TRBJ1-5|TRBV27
TGTGCCAGCAGACTAACCGGGGCGAGAAATAGCAATCAGCCCCAGCATTTT
CASRLTGARNSNQPQHF
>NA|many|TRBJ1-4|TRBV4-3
TGCGCCAGCAGCCAAGATTCCGCAGGGTTAAATGAAAAACTGTTTTTT
CASSQDSAGLNEKLFF
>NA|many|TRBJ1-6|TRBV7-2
TGTGCCAGCAGCTCCCCCGGGACAAATAATTCACCCCTCCACTTT
CASSSPGTNNSPLHF
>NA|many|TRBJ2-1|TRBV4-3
TGCGCCAGCAGCCAAGATATGGGGAGCTCCTACAATGAGCAGTTCTTC
CASSQDMGSSYNEQFF
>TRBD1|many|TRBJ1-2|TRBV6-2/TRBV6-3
TGTGCCAGCAGTCCACAGGGGATTAACTATGGCTACACCTTC
CASSPQGINYGYTF
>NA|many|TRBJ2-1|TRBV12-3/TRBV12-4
TGTGCCAGCAGGCTACTAGATGAGCAGTTCTTC
CASRLLDEQFF
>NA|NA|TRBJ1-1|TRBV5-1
TGCGCCAGCCGAGGAGGTACAATGAACACTGAAGCTTTCTTT
CASRGGTMNTEAFF
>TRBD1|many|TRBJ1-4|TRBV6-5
TGTGCCAGCAGTTACTCACAACAGGGGGCCACAGAAAAACTGTTTTTT
CASSYSQQGATEKLFF
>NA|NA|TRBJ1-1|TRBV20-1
TGCAGTGCTAGAGATCACGGCAGCAAGGAGGTAGCTTTCTTT
CSARDHGSKEVAFF
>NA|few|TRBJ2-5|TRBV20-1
TGCAGTGCTAGAGATGTACTAGTTTCGACCCAGTACTTC
CSARDVLVSTQYF
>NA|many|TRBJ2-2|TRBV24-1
TGTGCCACCAGTGACCCGGACGGGAACACCGGGGAGCTGTTTTTT
CATSDPDGNTGELFF
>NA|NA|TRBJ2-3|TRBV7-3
TGTGCCAGCAGCTTGAATCCGCTGGGAACAGATACGCAGTATTTT
CASSLNPLGTDTQYF
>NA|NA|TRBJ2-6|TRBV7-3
TGTGCCAGCAGCTTAAGCGGTGGGGCCAACGTCCTGACTTTC
CASSLSGGANVLTF
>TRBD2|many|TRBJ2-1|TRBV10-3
TGTGCCATCAGTCCTGGAGTAGCGGGCAGCTACAATGAGCAGTTCTTC
CAISPGVAGSYNEQFF
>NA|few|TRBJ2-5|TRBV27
TGTGCCAGCAGTTTATCGGACCACCAAGAGACCCAGTACTTC
CASSLSDHQETQYF
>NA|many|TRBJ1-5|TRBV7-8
TGTGCCAGCAGCTTAATGGGGAACGATCAGCCCCAGCATTTT
CASSLMGNDQPQHF
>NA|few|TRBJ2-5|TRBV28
TGTGCCAGCAGCCCCGGGTCGACTAGTGAGACCCAGTACTTC
CASSPGSTSETQYF
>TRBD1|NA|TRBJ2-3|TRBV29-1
TGCAGCGTTATACAGGGGGCCAGACCAGATACGCAGTATTTT
CSVIQGARPDTQYF
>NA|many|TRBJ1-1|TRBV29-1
TGCAGCGTTGAACAAACAGGGACCGGGACTGAAGCTTTCTTT
CSVEQTGTGTEAFF
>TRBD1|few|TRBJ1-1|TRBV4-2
TGTGCCAGCAGCCATCTACAGGGGGCACCTGAAGCTTTCTTT
CASSHLQGAPEAFF
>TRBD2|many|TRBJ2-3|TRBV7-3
TGTGCCAGCAGCTTCCTGGGACTAGGGGTAGATACGCAGTATTTT
CASSFLGLGVDTQYF
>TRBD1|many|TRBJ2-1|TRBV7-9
TGTGCCAGCAGCTCCGAGGGGACAGGGGTTTACAATGAGCAGTTCTTC
CASSSEGTGVYNEQFF
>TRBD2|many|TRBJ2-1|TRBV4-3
TGCGCCAGCAGCCAAGAAAGCGGGGGGTACTACAATGAGCAGTTCTTC
CASSQESGGYYNEQFF
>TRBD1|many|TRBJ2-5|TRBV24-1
TGTGCCACCAGTGACCCCGGGACAGAAGAGACCCAGTACTTC
CATSDPGTEETQYF
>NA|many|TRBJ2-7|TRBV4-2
TGTGCCAGCAGCCCGGGACCCAAAGGGGTATACGAGCAGTACTTC
CASSPGPKGVYEQYF
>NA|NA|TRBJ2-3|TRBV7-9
TGTGCCAGCAGCTGGAGCACAGATACGCAGTATTTT
CASSWSTDTQYF
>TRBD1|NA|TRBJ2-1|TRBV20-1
TGCAGTGCTCTACCTGGGACAGGGAATTACAATGAGCAGTTCTTC
CSALPGTGNYNEQFF
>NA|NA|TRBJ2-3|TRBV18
TGTGCCAGCTCCAGGCTGGGGACAGATACGCAGTATTTT
CASSRLGTDTQYF
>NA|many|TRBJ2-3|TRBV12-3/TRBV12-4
TGTGCCAGCAGTTTGTCAGATACGCAGTATTTT
CASSLSDTQYF
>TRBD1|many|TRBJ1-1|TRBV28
TGTGCCAGCAGCGACGGACAGGAATTGAACACTGAAGCTTTCTTT
CASSDGQELNTEAFF
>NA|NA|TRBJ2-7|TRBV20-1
TGCAGTGCTGGCACCGACTTGCAACCCTACGAGCAGTACTTC
CSAGTDLQPYEQYF